The 31 T cell receptor beta chains below come from one sample, sequenced in a study of blood T cell repertoires in COVID-19. Some clones are missing from TCRdb's copy, which holds only in-frame ones; the method was immunoSEQ multiplex PCR. The sample includes 190,000 or so clones, approximately 86% of them seen just once. Sequencing was done on a sample of peripheral blood. All receptors come from a man aged 35-49 years with active or convalescent COVID-19.

This chain joins TRBV30 and TRBJ1-5, with a weak D call TRBD1 (6 bases). This CDR3 has 14 residues. The germline CDR1 and CDR2 sequences are GTSNPN and SVGIG (reference sequence). The V and J ends lost 2 bases and 4 bases respectively, with 12 bases between them. The CDR3 nucleotides read TGTGCCTGGAGTCAGGGGAAGGTTAATCAGCCCCAGCATTTT. This translates into CAWSQGKVNQPQHF.

This chain connects TRBV7-9 to TRBJ1-5; 9 bases are shared with TRBD1. V shed 1 base, J shed 3 bases, and the junction held 4 bases outside the gene matches. The CDR3 consists of 16 residues. Germline V gene data show CDR1 as SEHNR and CDR2 as FQNEAQ (reference sequence). For the CDR3, the DNA is TGTGCCAGCAGCTTAGGGACAGGGGAATACAATCAGCCCCAGCATTTT. Protein sequence: CASSLGTGEYNQPQHF.

The V gene is TRBV2, the J gene TRBJ1-5; no definite D call. Between the trimmed V and J ends, which lost 4 bases and 2 bases, there was a span of 12 bases. The length of the CDR3 is 15 residues. The V gene's germline CDR1 is SNHLY and CDR2 FYNNEI. CDR3 protein: CASSGGLSGNQPQHF. The DNA of the CDR3 is TGTGCCAGCAGTGGAGGATTAAGTGGCAATCAGCCCCAGCATTTT.

This clone was observed a single time. This chain joins TRBV4-2 and TRBJ2-7; 8 bases map to TRBD2. Germline CDR1 LGHNA, CDR2 YNFKEQ. Trimming cost V 0 bases and J 2 bases; bases outside gene matches: 9. The CDR3 contains 17 residues. CDR3 nucleotides: TGTGCCAGCAGCCAAGAAAGCGAAACTAGCGGAACCTACGAGCAGTACTTC. Translating gives CASSQESETSGTYEQYF.

The chain carries TRBV7-3 and TRBJ2-3; 8 bases match TRBD1. Germline CDR1 and CDR2: SGHTA and FQGTGA. V gave up 4 bases and J gave up 6 bases; unmatched junction bases: 6. The CDR3 loop spans 14 amino acids. The CDR3 sequence is CASSSRGHGDTQYF. CDR3 DNA: TGTGCCAGCAGCTCCAGGGGGCACGGGGATACGCAGTATTTT.

This chain links TRBV5-1 with TRBJ1-1; 10 nucleotides line up with TRBD1. J was trimmed by 3 bases and V by 6 bases; bases with no gene match: 8. The CDR3 is 15 residues long. Germline CDR1 reads SGHRS; CDR2 reads YFSETQ. CDR3 DNA: TGCGCCAGCATGGAGACAGGGGGCCGTGACACTGAAGCTTTCTTT. It translates to CASMETGGRDTEAFF.

J is TRBJ1-6 and V is TRBV28; 7 positions match TRBD1. With V trimmed by 6 bases and J by 1 base, 3 bases remained unmatched. The CDR3 has 15 residues. Germline V gene lookup returns CDR1 MDHEN and CDR2 SYDVKM. The CDR3: CASSPGGSYNSPLHF. In DNA, the CDR3 is TGTGCCAGCAGCCCAGGGGGTTCCTATAATTCACCCCTCCACTTT.

The rearrangement joins TRBV11-2 to TRBJ2-3, with 7 bases fitting TRBD1. Looked up from germline, CDR1 is SGHAT and CDR2 is FQNNGV. The CDR3 sequence is 16 residues long. V lost 1 base to trimming and J lost 0 bases; unmatched junction nucleotides: 4. This chain's CDR3 is CASSLGGTASTDTQYF. CDR3 nucleotides: TGTGCCAGCAGCTTAGGAGGGACAGCTAGCACAGATACGCAGTATTTT.

The CDR3, as DNA: TGTGCCAGCAGCCGGGACTGGAACACAGATACGCAGTATTTT. Translating gives CASSRDWNTDTQYF. This rearrangement joins TRBV7-2 to TRBJ2-3; D might be TRBD2 (6 bases). Trimming took off 5 bases at V and 2 bases at J, with 11 bases between the two ends. This CDR3 has 14 amino acids. In germline, CDR1 is SGHTA, CDR2 FQGNSA.

The V and J genes are TRBV4-1 and TRBJ2-2; TRBD2 matches 9 bases. Germline CDR1 reads MGHRA; CDR2 reads YSYEKL. This CDR3 is 16 amino acids long. V dropped 4 bases and J dropped 6; count of bases not matched to a gene: 9. The CDR3 region has the DNA TGCGCCAGCAGCCCTCGACAGGGACTAGCTCCCGGGGAGCTGTTTTTT. Translated: CASSPRQGLAPGELFF.

The CDR3: CASTPDRGSYTF. In DNA, the CDR3 is TGTGCCAGCACCCCGGACAGGGGTAGCTACACCTTC. The chain is built from TRBV6-5 and TRBJ1-2, with 9 bases that match TRBD1. This CDR3 is built from 12 residues. With 7 bases clipped from V and 9 bases from J, the junction kept 6 bases outside the gene matches. From germline, CDR1 is MNHEY and CDR2 SVGAGI.

The J gene is TRBJ1-2, the V gene TRBV5-8; D is perhaps TRBD1 (5 bases). Per the germline V gene, CDR1 is SGHTS and CDR2 is YDEGEE. Trimming removed 4 bases at V and 5 bases at J, with 15 bases between. The CDR3 consists of 14 residues. The CDR3 is CASSSTGVGYGYTF. DNA for the CDR3: TGTGCCAGCAGCAGCACGGGGGTTGGGTATGGCTACACCTTC.

The rearrangement joins TRBV19 to TRBJ1-5; maybe TRBD1 (5 bases). Germline V gene sequence: CDR1 LNHDA, CDR2 SQIVND (reference sequence). V was shortened by 3 bases and J by 0 bases, with 12 bases between the two germline ends. The CDR3 totals 16 residues. The CDR3 reads CASSMGQPYSNQPQHF. DNA of the CDR3: TGTGCCAGTAGTATGGGGCAGCCATATAGCAATCAGCCCCAGCATTTT.

This chain connects TRBV10-3 to TRBJ2-7; 10 nucleotides match TRBD2. The J segment lost 0 bases and the V segment lost 4 bases, leaving 3 bases of the junction unmatched. Germline V gives CDR1 ENHRY, CDR2 SYGVKD. This CDR3 is 15 amino acids long. CDR3 in DNA: TGTGCCATCAGTGTTACTAGCGGGGCCTCCTACGAGCAGTACTTC. This codes for CAISVTSGASYEQYF.

The J gene is TRBJ2-3, the V gene TRBV11-2, with D hard to call. V was cut by 0 bases and J by 1 base, with 8 bases left in between. The germline gives CDR1 SGHAT, CDR2 FQNNGV. This CDR3 contains 15 residues. CDR3 region: CASSLEVRGTDTQYF. CDR3 DNA: TGTGCCAGCAGCTTAGAAGTCCGGGGCACAGATACGCAGTATTTT.

This clone was counted once. The gene calls are TRBV28 and TRBJ1-1, with a tentative D call TRBD1 (5 bases). The CDR3 covers 13 residues. The germline V gene encodes CDR1 MDHEN and CDR2 SYDVKM. V dropped 3 bases and J dropped 6 bases, with 11 bases sitting between them. CDR3 sequence (DNA): TGTGCCAGCAGTTTTGCGCAGGGTGCTGAAGCTTTCTTT. Translation gives CASSFAQGAEAFF.

The J gene is TRBJ1-1, the V gene TRBV6-5; 8 bases are shared with TRBD1. Germline CDR1 and CDR2: MNHEY and SVGAGI. This CDR3 is 12 amino acids long. V lost 5 bases to trimming and J lost 10 bases; unmatched junction nucleotides: 6. As DNA, the CDR3 is TGTGCCAGCAGTCCCGGGACAGGACGAGCTTTCTTT. Its protein is CASSPGTGRAFF.

The chain recombines TRBV5-1 with TRBJ1-1, with D possibly TRBD1 on 6 matching bases. The CDR3 runs to 14 residues. From germline, CDR1 is SGHRS and CDR2 YFSETQ. V was pared by 4 bases and J by 2 bases, with 12 bases between. The CDR3 DNA sequence: TGCGCCAGCAGCGCCATCAGGGGTAACACTGAAGCTTTCTTT. It codes for CASSAIRGNTEAFF. Full variable domain (remainder filled in from reference TRBV5-1 and TRBJ1-1): KAGVTQTPRYLIKTRGQQVTLSCSPISGHRSVSWYQQTPGQGLQFLFEYFSETQRNKGNFPGRFSGRQFSNSRSEMNVSTLELGDSALYLCASSAIRGNTEAFFGQGTRLTVV.

As regards this clone: The identical CDR3 is also encoded by other nucleotide sequences in the sample. This rearrangement joins TRBV9 to TRBJ1-4, with a possible D match to TRBD1 (6 bases). The V end lost 3 bases, the J end lost 0 bases, and 9 bases lay between the germline ends. CDR1 is SGDLS, CDR2 YYNGEE, per germline. The CDR3 consists of 15 residues. The CDR3 sequence is CASSGRQATNEKLFF. Written as DNA, the CDR3 is TGTGCCAGCAGCGGAAGACAGGCAACTAATGAAAAACTGTTTTTT.

The rearrangement joins TRBV27 to TRBJ2-1, with 9 nucleotides matching TRBD1. The germline V gene encodes CDR1 MNHEY and CDR2 SMNVEV (reference sequence). There are 16 residues in the CDR3. V gave up 4 bases and J gave up 6 bases; unmatched junction bases: 10. In DNA, the CDR3 is TGTGCCAGCAGTTGCCTACAGGGGGCGGAGTGCAATGAGCAGTTCTTC. Protein sequence: CASSCLQGAECNEQFF.

The V call is TRBV4-1, the J call TRBJ2-7, with 8 bases identical to TRBD1. Germline CDR1 reads MGHRA; CDR2 reads YSYEKL. There are 17 residues in the CDR3. J was trimmed by 1 base and V by 5 bases; bases with no gene match: 13. The chain's CDR3 is CASSYSPARGLSYEQYF. In DNA form, the CDR3 reads TGCGCCAGCAGCTATTCCCCCGCCAGGGGGCTATCCTACGAGCAGTACTTC.

A single count supports this clone. The V call is TRBV7-9, the J call TRBJ2-2; TRBD1 matches at 7 bases. V gave up 3 bases and J gave up 4 bases; unmatched junction bases: 5. Germline-derived CDR1 and CDR2 are SEHNR and FQNEAQ (reference sequence). The CDR3 extends over 15 amino acids. The CDR3 protein is CASSFQGVSTGELFF. The CDR3 nucleotides are TGTGCCAGCAGCTTTCAGGGGGTTAGCACCGGGGAGCTGTTTTTT. The variable domain in full, with the rest retrieved from reference TRBV7-9 and TRBJ2-2, is DTGVSQNPRHKITKRGQNVTFRCDPISEHNRLYWYRQTLGQGPEFLTYFQNEAQLEKSRLLSDRFSAERPKGSFSTLEIQRTEQGDSAMYLCASSFQGVSTGELFFGEGSRLTVL.

This clone was observed a few times. The chain recombines TRBV29-1 with TRBJ1-2; D is perhaps TRBD1 (6 bases). Germline CDR1 and CDR2: SQVTM and ANQGSEA. This CDR3 comprises 12 residues. V dropped 6 bases and J dropped 5 bases, with 13 bases sitting between them. CDR3 amino acids: CSVQGVEYGYTF. For the CDR3, the DNA is TGCAGCGTACAGGGAGTGGAGTATGGCTACACCTTC.

V gene TRBV7-9 combines with J gene TRBJ1-2; D may be TRBD1 (5 bases). V lost 3 bases and J 4 bases, leaving 9 bases between the germline ends. Germline CDR1 is SEHNR and CDR2 is FQNEAQ (reference sequence). The CDR3 runs to 13 residues. The CDR3 DNA reads as TGTGCCAGCAGCTTCAGGGTGGGCTATGGCTACACCTTC. This encodes CASSFRVGYGYTF.

The J gene is TRBJ2-1, the V gene TRBV11-3; TRBD1 might be the D (5 bases). The V gene lost 0 bases and the J gene lost 9 bases, with 9 bases spanning the gap. Germline V gene lookup returns CDR1 SGHNT and CDR2 YENEEA. The CDR3 extends over 13 amino acids. The CDR3 reads CASSLDLRGEQFF. The CDR3 nucleotides are TGTGCCAGCAGCTTAGACCTAAGGGGTGAGCAGTTCTTC.

The J gene is TRBJ2-6, the V gene TRBV15, with D possibly matching TRBD2 (6 bases). V was clipped by 1 base and J by 2 bases, with 9 bases between them. The length of the CDR3 is 16 residues. Germline V gene sequence: CDR1 LNHNV, CDR2 YYDKDF (reference sequence). As DNA, the CDR3 is TGTGCCACCAGCAGAGTCGGGGGTGCTGGGGCCAACGTCCTGACTTTC. Its protein is CATSRVGGAGANVLTF.

The V and J genes are TRBV6-5 and TRBJ1-1, with D possibly being TRBD1 (5 bases). The CDR3 covers 14 residues. Germline assignment: CDR1 MNHEY and CDR2 SVGAGI. Trimming pared 7 bases from V and 3 bases from J, leaving 15 bases between. The DNA of the CDR3 is TGTGCCAGCAATGTGGGGGGTTCGCACACTGAAGCTTTCTTT. The encoded protein is CASNVGGSHTEAFF.

The chain recombines TRBV6-5 with TRBJ1-5, with a weak D call TRBD1 (5 bases). V was trimmed by 7 bases and J by 3 bases, leaving 13 bases between them. The CDR3 is made up of 14 amino acids. Germline loops: CDR1 MNHEY, CDR2 SVGAGI. The CDR3: CASMGYGANQPQHF. The CDR3 DNA reads TGTGCCAGCATGGGATATGGGGCCAATCAGCCCCAGCATTTT.

The gene calls are TRBV28 and TRBJ2-7; possibly TRBD2 for D (6 bases). V dropped 5 bases and J dropped 0 bases, with 17 bases sitting between them. CDR1 and CDR2 (germline): MDHEN, SYDVKM. The length of the CDR3 is 16 residues. DNA of the CDR3: TGTGCCAGCAGTCCCCCCTCTAGCGTTAGCTCCTACGAGCAGTACTTC. Its translation is CASSPPSSVSSYEQYF.

V gene TRBV4-2 combines with J gene TRBJ1-1, with 10 nucleotides matching TRBD1. CDR1 and CDR2 from the germline V gene are LGHNA and YNFKEQ. V lost 2 bases, J lost 4 bases, and 4 bases stayed unmatched. The CDR3 sequence is 15 residues long. The CDR3 nucleotides read TGTGCCAGCAGCCAACCGGGACAGGGGACCACTGAAGCTTTCTTT. It is translated as CASSQPGQGTTEAFF.

The chain links TRBV14 to TRBJ2-7, with D perhaps TRBD1 (5 bases). V was trimmed by 2 bases and J by 0 bases, leaving 23 bases between them. Germline V CDR1 and CDR2: SGHDN, FVKESK. CDR3 length: 19 residues. The CDR3 DNA follows: TGTGCCAGCAGCCAAAGCCACCGAATCGACAGATTATACTCCTACGAGCAGTACTTC. Its protein is CASSQSHRIDRLYSYEQYF.